Presented here are 10 T cell receptor beta chains from one specimen sequenced in a study of beta chain features in type 1 diabetes. These receptors have no known antigen. The authors reverse transcribed all of the isolated RNA, so sequencing captured expressed TCRB transcripts. Method: immunoSEQ multiplex PCR; TCRdb's copy keeps in-frame clones and lacks some. The sample lists approximately 170,000 clones; about 8% were seen once. Study observations and caveats: Shortening that was moderate but significant affected the TCRB CDR3s of Type 1 diabetes patients in all four CD4+ subsets.

The material sequenced was central memory CD4+ T cells from blood. The receptors here all came from a woman in her thirties or forties with type 1 diabetes.

This chain connects TRBV28 to TRBJ1-1; 8 bases agree with TRBD1. V shed 8 bases and J 1 base; nucleotides not matched to a gene: 6. This CDR3 region has 14 residues. Germline V lookup: CDR1 MDHEN, CDR2 SYDVKM. The CDR3 reads CASRRTGKNTEAFF. In nucleotides, the CDR3 is TGTGCCAGCCGACGGACAGGGAAGAACACTGAAGCTTTCTTT.

This clone has only a few counts. The chain couples TRBV27 to TRBJ1-2; 9 positions match TRBD1. The J segment lost 0 bases and the V segment lost 6 bases, leaving 8 bases of the junction unmatched. The CDR3 runs to 16 residues. The germline gives CDR1 MNHEY, CDR2 SMNVEV (reference sequence). The CDR3 sequence is CASSRGQGNSNYGYTF. CDR3 in DNA: TGTGCCAGCAGCCGCGGACAGGGGAATTCTAACTATGGCTACACCTTC.

With respect to this clone: Different DNA sequences within this sample yield the same CDR3. The rearrangement links TRBV5-1 to TRBJ1-2; 8 nucleotides line up with TRBD1. In germline, CDR1 is SGHRS, CDR2 YFSETQ. CDR3 length: 14 amino acids. V lost 4 bases to trimming and J lost 4 bases; unmatched junction nucleotides: 6. The CDR3 DNA reads TGCGCCAGCAGCCTGGGGGGACAGGCCTATGGCTACACCTTC. Its translation is CASSLGGQAYGYTF.

This clone has only a few counts. The CDR3 here is CASITGDSGANVLTF. CDR3 nucleotides: TGCGCCAGCATTACCGGAGACTCTGGGGCCAACGTCCTGACTTTC. V is TRBV5-1 and J is TRBJ2-6; D unresolved. This CDR3 is 15 amino acids long. V lost 6 bases and J 0 bases, leaving 10 bases between the germline ends. CDR1 and CDR2 (germline): SGHRS, YFSETQ. The entire variable domain, with the rest obtained from reference TRBV5-1 and TRBJ2-6, is as follows: KAGVTQTPRYLIKTRGQQVTLSCSPISGHRSVSWYQQTPGQGLQFLFEYFSETQRNKGNFPGRFSGRQFSNSRSEMNVSTLELGDSALYLCASITGDSGANVLTFGAGSRLTVL.

This clone occurred a few times. The chain has TRBV5-6 and TRBJ2-3, with D possibly matching TRBD2 (5 bases). CDR3 length: 16 residues. Looked up from germline, CDR1 is SGHDT and CDR2 is YYEEEE. Trimming removed 0 bases from V and 2 bases from J, with 13 bases in between. The CDR3 nucleotides read TGTGCCAGCAGCTTGGCCCTTGACGGGATCACAGATACGCAGTATTTT. Its translation is CASSLALDGITDTQYF.

This clone has only a few counts. This chain connects TRBV5-1 to TRBJ2-2; possible D gene TRBD1, 7 bases. Germline CDR1 is SGHRS and CDR2 is YFSETQ. V shed 3 bases and J shed 7 bases, with 13 bases lying between them. The CDR3 runs to 14 residues. DNA for the CDR3: TGCGCCAGCAGCTCCCGACAGGGAGGCGGGGAGCTGTTTTTT. Amino acid sequence: CASSSRQGGGELFF. Full variable domain (rest looked up from reference TRBV5-1 and TRBJ2-2): KAGVTQTPRYLIKTRGQQVTLSCSPISGHRSVSWYQQTPGQGLQFLFEYFSETQRNKGNFPGRFSGRQFSNSRSEMNVSTLELGDSALYLCASSSRQGGGELFFGEGSRLTVL.

This clone turned up a few times. The chain uses TRBV4-3 and TRBJ2-1; possibly TRBD1 for D (6 bases). CDR1 is LGHNA and CDR2 is YSLEER in the germline V gene. V was shortened by 1 base and J by 3 bases, with 16 bases between the two germline ends. This CDR3 has 17 amino acids. The CDR3 is CASSQATGILLYNEQFF. The CDR3, as DNA: TGCGCCAGCAGCCAAGCAACAGGGATCCTACTCTACAATGAGCAGTTCTTC.

This clone has a handful of counts. This sequence joins TRBV7-3 and TRBJ1-2; TRBD1 matches at 8 bases. This CDR3 spans 16 amino acids. Germline CDR1 reads SGHTA; CDR2 reads FQGTGA. V gave up 2 bases and J gave up 6 bases; unmatched junction bases: 11. The CDR3 protein is CASSLAPGQDLNGYTF. Here the CDR3 DNA reads TGTGCCAGCAGCTTAGCTCCGGGACAGGACTTGAATGGCTACACCTTC. The entire variable domain, with the rest obtained from reference TRBV7-3 and TRBJ1-2, is as follows: GAGVSQTPSNKVTEKGKYVELRCDPISGHTALYWYRQSLGQGPEFLIYFQGTGAADDSGLPNDRFFAVRPEGSVSTLKIQRTERGDSAVYLCASSLAPGQDLNGYTFGSGTRLTVV.

The chain has TRBV5-1 and TRBJ2-1; TRBD1 aligns across 8 bases. CDR3 length: 18 amino acids. In germline, CDR1 is SGHRS, CDR2 YFSETQ. The V segment lost 4 bases and the J segment 9 bases; nucleotides outside the gene matches: 21. The CDR3 DNA is TGCGCCAGCAGCCAATTGTGGACAGGGATCCAATCTTTCAGTGAGCAGTTCTTC. It translates to CASSQLWTGIQSFSEQFF.

This clone turned up a few times. The V gene is TRBV9, the J gene TRBJ2-1; 12 bases agree with TRBD2. CDR1 and CDR2 (germline): SGDLS, YYNGEE. The CDR3 runs 14 residues. Trimming removed 3 bases from V and 9 bases from J; junction bases left unmatched: 4. This chain's CDR3 is CASSDGGLAGEQFF. The CDR3 DNA sequence: TGTGCCAGCAGCGATGGGGGACTAGCGGGTGAGCAGTTCTTC.